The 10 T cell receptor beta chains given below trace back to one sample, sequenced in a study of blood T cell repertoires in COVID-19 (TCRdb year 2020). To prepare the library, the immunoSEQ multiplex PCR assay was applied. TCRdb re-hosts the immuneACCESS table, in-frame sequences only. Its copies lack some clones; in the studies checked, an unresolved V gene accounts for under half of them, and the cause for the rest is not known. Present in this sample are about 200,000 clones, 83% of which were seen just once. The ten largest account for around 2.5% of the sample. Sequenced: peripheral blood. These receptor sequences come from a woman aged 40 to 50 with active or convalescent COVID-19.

Written as DNA, the CDR3 is TGTGCCAGTAGTAGCGGGAGGGGCACTGAAGCTTTCTTT. Translating it yields CASSSGRGTEAFF. This chain connects TRBV19 to TRBJ1-1; possibly TRBD1 for D (5 bases). This CDR3 is built from 13 residues. V lost 4 bases, J lost 4 bases, and 10 bases lay in between. Looked up from germline, CDR1 is LNHDA and CDR2 is SQIVND (reference sequence).

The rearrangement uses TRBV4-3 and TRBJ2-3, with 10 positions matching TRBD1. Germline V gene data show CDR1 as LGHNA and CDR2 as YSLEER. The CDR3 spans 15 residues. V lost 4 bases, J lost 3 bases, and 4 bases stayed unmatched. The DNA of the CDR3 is TGCGCCAGCAGCCGGACAGGGGGTCGGACAGATACGCAGTATTTT. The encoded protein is CASSRTGGRTDTQYF.

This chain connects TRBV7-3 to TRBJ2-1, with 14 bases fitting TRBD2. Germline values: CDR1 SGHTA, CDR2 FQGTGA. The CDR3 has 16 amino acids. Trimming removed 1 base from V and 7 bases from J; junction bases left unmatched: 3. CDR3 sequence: CASSLIGTSGRNEQFF. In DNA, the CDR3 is TGTGCCAGCAGCTTAATAGGGACTAGCGGGAGAAATGAGCAGTTCTTC.

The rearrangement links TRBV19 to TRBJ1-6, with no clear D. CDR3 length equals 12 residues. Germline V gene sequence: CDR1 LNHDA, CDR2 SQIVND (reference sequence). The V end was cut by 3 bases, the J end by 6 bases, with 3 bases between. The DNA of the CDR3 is TGTGCCAGTAGTATCATTAATTCACCCCTCCACTTT. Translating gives CASSIINSPLHF. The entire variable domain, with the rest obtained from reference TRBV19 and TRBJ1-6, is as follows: DGGITQSPKYLFRKEGQNVTLSCEQNLNHDAMYWYRQDPGQGLRLIYYSQIVNDFQKGDIAEGYSVSREKKESFPLTVTSAQKNPTAFYLCASSIINSPLHFGNGTRLTVT.

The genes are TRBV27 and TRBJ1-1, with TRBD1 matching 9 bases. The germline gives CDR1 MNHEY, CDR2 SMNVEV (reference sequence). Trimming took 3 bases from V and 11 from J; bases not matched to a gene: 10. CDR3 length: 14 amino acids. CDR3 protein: CASSLRPGTGFAFF. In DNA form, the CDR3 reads TGTGCCAGCAGTTTGAGGCCCGGGACAGGGTTCGCTTTCTTT.

The CDR3 spells CASSERRAGVTGELFF. DNA of the CDR3: TGTGCCAGCAGTGAAAGGCGGGCAGGGGTCACCGGGGAGCTGTTTTTT. This chain uses TRBV2 with TRBJ2-2, with D possibly TRBD1 on 6 matching bases. The CDR3 is 16 residues long. CDR1 SNHLY and CDR2 FYNNEI come from the germline V gene. V gave up 2 bases and J gave up 4 bases, with 14 bases separating them. Supplemented by reference TRBV2 and TRBJ2-2, the full variable domain reads EPEVTQTPSHQVTQMGQEVILRCVPISNHLYFYWYRQILGQKVEFLVSFYNNEISEKSEIFDDQFSVERPDGSNFTLKIRSTKLEDSAMYFCASSERRAGVTGELFFGEGSRLTVL.

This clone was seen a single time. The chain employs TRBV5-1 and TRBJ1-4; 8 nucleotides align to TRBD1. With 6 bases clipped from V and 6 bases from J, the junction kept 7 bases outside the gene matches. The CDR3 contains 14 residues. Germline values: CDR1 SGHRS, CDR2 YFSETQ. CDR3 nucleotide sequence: TGCGCCAGCACCCCACAGGGGGGGGATGAAAAACTGTTTTTT. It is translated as CASTPQGGDEKLFF.

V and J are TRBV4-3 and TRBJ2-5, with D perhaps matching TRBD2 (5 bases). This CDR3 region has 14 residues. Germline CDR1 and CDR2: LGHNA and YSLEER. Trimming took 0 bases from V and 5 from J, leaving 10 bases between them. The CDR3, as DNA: TGCGCCAGCAGCCAAGATCTAGCATACGAGACCCAGTACTTC. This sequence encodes CASSQDLAYETQYF.

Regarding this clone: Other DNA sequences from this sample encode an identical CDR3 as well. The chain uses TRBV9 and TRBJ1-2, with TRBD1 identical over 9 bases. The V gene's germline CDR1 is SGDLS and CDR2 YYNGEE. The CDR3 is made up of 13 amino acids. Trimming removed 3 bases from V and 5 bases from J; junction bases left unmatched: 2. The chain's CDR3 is CASSGQGGYGYTF. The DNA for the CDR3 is TGTGCCAGCAGCGGACAGGGGGGATATGGCTACACCTTC.

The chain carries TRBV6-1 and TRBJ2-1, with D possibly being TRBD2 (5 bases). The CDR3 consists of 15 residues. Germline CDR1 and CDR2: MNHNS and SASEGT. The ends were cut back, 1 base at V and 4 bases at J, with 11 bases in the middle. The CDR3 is CASSEGLPWYNEQFF. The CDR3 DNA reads TGTGCCAGCAGTGAAGGACTACCCTGGTACAATGAGCAGTTCTTC.